This T cell receptor (beta chain) was recovered during a study of identifying expanded T cells in peripheral blood. Healthy donors had no documented immune events, such as infections, while sampled. Generated by immunoSEQ multiplex PCR, the TCRdb table keeps only in-frame clones and is missing some. The sample lists about 52,000 clones, 82% occurring once. With 2 bases removed from V and 4 bases from J, the gap between germline ends came to 19 bases. The CDR3 loop spans 16 amino acids. CDR1 SQVTM and CDR2 ANQGSEA come from the germline V gene. V usage is TRBV29-1 and J usage is TRBJ2-3; TRBD1 or TRBD2 may be the D gene (5 bases each). The sample comprised blood. This TCR derives from a person between 18 and 75 years old in good health. CDR3 DNA: TGCAGCGTTGAACTCGCGGATGGGGGTAGGGCAGATACGCAGTATTTT. This gives the protein CSVELADGGRADTQYF.